The T cell receptor (beta chain) under discussion was sequenced for a study of chemoradiotherapy in HPV16-positive cancers. Study as a whole: A couple of HPV16-positive patients' cells yielded candidate HPV-specific clones and common motifs. Notes on the study in general: Non-HPV-specific T cells did not expand in tumors during treatment, whereas candidate HPV-specific clones and E7-related motifs did. Better recurrence-free survival went with HPV-responsive T-cell expansion in HPV16-positive patients. Functional assays defining HPV-specific T cells used only a couple of HPV16-positive patients.

Germline V gene data show CDR1 as LNHDA and CDR2 as SQIVND (reference sequence). Losses at the gene ends were 6 bases for V and 3 bases for J; bases not matched to a gene: 3. The CDR3 spans 14 residues. Clones were sequenced by immunoSEQ multiplex PCR, and TCRdb holds only the in-frame ones, with some missing. The sample comprises about 23,000 clones, approximately 84% of which are singletons, and 4.5% to 5% rests with the top ten. As to this clone: The antigen remains undetermined.

The chain employs TRBV19 and TRBJ1-5; 9 bases align to TRBD1. This clonotype was obtained from a human donor with HPV-associated anogenital cancer. Sequencing was performed on blood, taken from a patient who underwent chemoradiotherapy. The CDR3 here is CASRTGGTNQPQHF. The CDR3 coding sequence is TGTGCCAGTAGGACAGGGGGGACCAATCAGCCCCAGCATTTT.